This entry features one T cell receptor (beta chain) sequence. The CDR3 extends over 14 amino acids. Germline lookup yields CDR1 SEHNR and CDR2 FQNEAQ (reference sequence). V was clipped by 1 base and J by 0 bases, with 6 bases between them. In the source study's methods: How many nucleated cells were present was estimated from reference gene primer amplification. Sequenced by immunoSEQ multiplex PCR; TCRdb stores in-frame clones only, minus some. V, J and clone size derive from that table, while D and trimming were established from the DNA sequence. The sample includes more than 60,000 clones, roughly 90% of them seen just once. The source of the sample is a study of blood T cell repertoires in COVID-19. The wider study: Collection of acute and convalescent COVID-19 samples took place in the United States, Italy and Spain. The cDNA or gDNA used as material had been derived from T cells, B-cell-depleted T cells, or PBMCs.

The rearrangement links TRBV7-9 to TRBJ1-1; D gene ambiguous. Material for sequencing was peripheral blood. This clonotype was sampled from a woman at least 80 years old with active or convalescent COVID-19. Here the CDR3 reads CASSLVGVNTEAFF. The CDR3 DNA reads TGTGCCAGCAGCTTAGTCGGAGTGAACACTGAAGCTTTCTTT. The complete variable domain, with remaining parts taken from reference TRBV7-9 and TRBJ1-1, reads DTGVSQNPRHKITKRGQNVTFRCDPISEHNRLYWYRQTLGQGPEFLTYFQNEAQLEKSRLLSDRFSAERPKGSFSTLEIQRTEQGDSAMYLCASSLVGVNTEAFFGQGTRLTVV.